One sample yielded the 32 T cell receptor beta chains listed below, sequenced in a study of OX40 agonist ivuxolimab in advanced cancers. Sequenced by immunoSEQ multiplex PCR; TCRdb stores in-frame clones only, minus some. The sample holds approximately 86,000 clones, 86% seen once. The source material was CD4+ or CD8+ T cells sorted from blood, sampled in a trial of the OX40 agonist ivuxolimab. The receptor source for this set is an adult with an advanced solid tumor such as melanoma, head and neck, liver or kidney cancer.

The V and J genes are TRBV2 and TRBJ2-1, with 12 nucleotides matching TRBD1. CDR3 length equals 17 residues. V lost 8 bases to trimming and J lost 1 base; unmatched junction nucleotides: 9. Germline V lookup: CDR1 SNHLY, CDR2 FYNNEI. CDR3 amino acids: CASGRGTGGRSYNEQFF. Written as DNA, the CDR3 is TGTGCCAGCGGACGCGGGACAGGGGGCCGGTCCTACAATGAGCAGTTCTTC.

This rearrangement joins TRBV7-2 to TRBJ1-2, with 7 bases aligning to TRBD1. V was pared by 4 bases and J by 8 bases, with 13 bases of the junction left unmatched. Germline CDR1 is SGHTA and CDR2 is FQGNSA. This CDR3 spans 15 amino acids. CDR3 loop: CASSSKSGTVIGYTF. The CDR3 DNA reads TGTGCCAGCAGCTCCAAATCGGGGACAGTTATAGGCTACACCTTC.

This chain joins TRBV11-3 and TRBJ1-5, with 10 bases fitting TRBD1. The V gene's germline CDR1 is SGHNT and CDR2 YENEEA. V was pared by 5 bases and J by 2 bases, with 6 bases of the junction left unmatched. The CDR3 contains 16 residues. CDR3 bases: TGTGCCAGCAGCCCCGGGACAGGGGTTGGCAATCAGCCCCAGCATTTT. Its protein product is CASSPGTGVGNQPQHF.

This chain links TRBV6-5 with TRBJ2-3, with D hard to call. Germline CDR1 is MNHEY and CDR2 is SVGAGI. The V gene lost 0 bases and the J gene lost 6 bases, with 10 bases spanning the gap. The CDR3 is 14 residues long. The DNA of the CDR3 is TGTGCCAGCAGTTACTCGACCGCAGGCGATACGCAGTATTTT. This codes for CASSYSTAGDTQYF.

The chain couples TRBV9 to TRBJ1-4; no firm D call. Germline loops: CDR1 SGDLS, CDR2 YYNGEE. The CDR3 runs to 16 residues. The V end was cut by 4 bases, the J end by 3 bases, with 16 bases between. The chain's CDR3 is CASSSLDGRANEKLFF. CDR3 nucleotides: TGTGCCAGCAGCTCGTTGGATGGGCGGGCTAATGAAAAACTGTTTTTT.

This clone was observed a few times. The chain employs TRBV7-2 and TRBJ2-5; perhaps TRBD2 as D (6 bases). The CDR3 loop spans 14 amino acids. CDR1 is SGHTA and CDR2 is FQGNSA in the germline V gene. Trimming cost V 5 bases and J 6 bases, with 16 bases left between them. CDR3 DNA sequence: TGTGCCAGCAGCCGTGAGAGGGCGGGAAAGACCCAGTACTTC. Encoded protein: CASSRERAGKTQYF.

The chain employs TRBV10-3 and TRBJ2-2, with D tentatively TRBD2 (6 bases). CDR1 is ENHRY, CDR2 SYGVKD, per germline. CDR3 length: 16 amino acids. Trimming shortened V by 2 bases and J by 4 bases, and 14 bases separated the two germline ends. The CDR3 bases are TGTGCCATCAGTGAGAACTCCGGGAGTGGCACCGGGGAGCTGTTTTTT. Its translation is CAISENSGSGTGELFF.

CDR3 residues: CAWSVGPYSNQPQHF. The CDR3 bases are TGTGCCTGGAGTGTTGGGCCTTATAGCAATCAGCCCCAGCATTTT. V is TRBV30 and J is TRBJ1-5; D remains unclear. The CDR3 runs to 15 residues. Trimming left V 0 bases short and J 0 bases short, with 9 bases between. Germline CDR1 reads GTSNPN; CDR2 reads SVGIG (reference sequence).

This clone has just a few counts. V is TRBV6-1 and J is TRBJ2-1, with 11 nucleotides matching TRBD2. The CDR3 loop spans 15 amino acids. Looked up from germline, CDR1 is MNHNS and CDR2 is SASEGT. The ends lost 0 bases at V and 8 bases at J; junction bases unmatched: 3. The CDR3 region has the DNA TGTGCCAGCAGTGAAGCGACTAGCGGGAACTATGAGCAGTTCTTC. Its translation is CASSEATSGNYEQFF.

Concerning this clone itself: Germline is not matched at one junction end, which may reflect a read error. The chain has TRBV7-7 and TRBJ2-5; a weak D match, TRBD1 (6 bases). CDR3 length: 15 residues. Germline CDR1 is SSHAT and CDR2 is FNYEAQ (reference sequence). The CDR3 region is CASSSGGIVIGAQYF. In DNA form, the CDR3 reads TGTGCTAGCAGCTCTGGGGGCATAGTTATCGGGGCCCAGTACTTC.

A single count supports this clone. V gene TRBV5-1 combines with J gene TRBJ2-1; TRBD2 is a possible D gene (5 bases). This CDR3 contains 11 residues. Trimming cost V 3 bases and J 10 bases, with 8 bases left between them. Germline V gene sequence: CDR1 SGHRS, CDR2 YFSETQ. The CDR3 DNA is TGCGCCAGCAGCTCCTGGAGGGAGCAGTTCTTC. Its protein is CASSSWREQFF.

Written as DNA, the CDR3 is TGTGCCAGCAGTTCTTCCACTGTAGCCAAAAACATTCAGTACTTC. Translating gives CASSSSTVAKNIQYF. This chain uses TRBV6-5 with TRBJ2-4; D gene ambiguous. Germline CDR1 and CDR2: MNHEY and SVGAGI. The ends were cut back, 4 bases at V and 0 bases at J, with 10 bases in the middle. The CDR3 runs to 15 residues.

The J gene is TRBJ2-1, the V gene TRBV18; 9 bases match TRBD2. V lost 0 bases and J lost 10; bases outside the gene matches: 7. The CDR3 covers 15 residues. Germline V gene data show CDR1 as KGHSH and CDR2 as LQKENI. The CDR3 coding sequence is TGTGCCAGCTCACCACCGGCTAGCGGGATGTTGGAGCAGTTCTTC. It codes for CASSPPASGMLEQFF.

The genes are TRBV4-1 and TRBJ2-7, with TRBD2 matching over 9 bases. Germline CDR1 MGHRA, CDR2 YSYEKL. The CDR3 length is 16 residues. J was trimmed by 6 bases and V by 3 bases; bases with no gene match: 12. The chain's CDR3 is CASSHPPAGGSGEQYF. In DNA form, the CDR3 reads TGCGCCAGCAGCCACCCCCCAGCGGGAGGATCGGGCGAGCAGTACTTC.

This clone has just a few counts. The chain couples TRBV4-3 to TRBJ2-7; D is unresolved. Germline-derived CDR1 and CDR2 are LGHNA and YSLEER. V lost 1 base and J lost 3, with 16 bases in between. The CDR3 is 16 amino acids. CDR3 sequence (DNA): TGCGCCAGCAGCCAAGGCGTAGGCCGTAGGAACTACGAGCAGTACTTC. Encoded protein: CASSQGVGRRNYEQYF.

The chain is built from TRBV29-1 and TRBJ2-7, with 13 bases matching TRBD2. CDR1 and CDR2 from the germline V gene are SQVTM and ANQGSEA. V was pared by 6 bases and J by 5 bases, with 22 bases of the junction left unmatched. The CDR3 runs to 19 residues. CDR3 bases: TGCAGCGTAGCCGCAGCGGGACTAGCGGGAATTTTGTCTGCGGACGAGCAGTACTTC. As protein: CSVAAAGLAGILSADEQYF.

The count of this clone is one. The chain employs TRBV14 and TRBJ1-2; unclear D gene. The germline V gene encodes CDR1 SGHDN and CDR2 FVKESK. Trimming pared 6 bases from V and 7 bases from J, leaving 12 bases between. The CDR3 extends over 12 amino acids. The CDR3 bases are TGTGCCAGCAGTCGAAACAGTCGTGGCTACACCTTC. Residues: CASSRNSRGYTF.

The genes are TRBV19 and TRBJ2-5; TRBD2 matches at 9 bases. J gave up 3 bases and V 3 bases, and 8 bases lay outside the gene matches. Germline loops: CDR1 LNHDA, CDR2 SQIVND (reference sequence). CDR3 size: 16 residues. In nucleotides, the CDR3 is TGTGCCAGTAGTATTCCTAGCGGGACCCTAAAAGAGACCCAGTACTTC. Translating gives CASSIPSGTLKETQYF.

A few counts support this clone. The CDR3 DNA is TGTGCCATCAACAACAGGTACTCCTATAATTCACCCCTCCACTTT. Residues: CAINNRYSYNSPLHF. The rearrangement joins TRBV10-3 to TRBJ1-6; tentatively, D is TRBD1 (5 bases). Trimming left V 7 bases short and J 0 bases short, with 10 bases between. This CDR3 comprises 15 residues. Germline CDR1 ENHRY, CDR2 SYGVKD.

V usage is TRBV6-5 and J usage is TRBJ1-4, with a tentative D call TRBD1 (6 bases). The germline CDR1 and CDR2 sequences are MNHEY and SVGAGI. With 6 bases removed from V and 4 bases from J, the gap between germline ends came to 15 bases. This CDR3 has 15 amino acids. DNA of the CDR3: TGTGCCAGCAGGAAATCGGACAGCTTTAATGAAAAACTGTTTTTT. Encoded protein: CASRKSDSFNEKLFF.

This rearrangement joins TRBV18 to TRBJ2-5; 7 bases line up with TRBD2. The CDR3 is 16 residues long. The trim removed 2 bases at V and 0 bases at J, leaving 6 bases unmatched. Germline CDR1 is KGHSH and CDR2 is LQKENI. DNA for the CDR3: TGTGCCAGCTCACCAGGGCTAGCGGCGTACCAAGAGACCCAGTACTTC. Encoded protein: CASSPGLAAYQETQYF.

Ten or more counts support this clone. J is TRBJ2-7 and V is TRBV11-3; D unclear. CDR1 is SGHNT, CDR2 YENEEA, per germline. The CDR3 runs to 11 residues. The germline V and J ends were trimmed by 5 bases and 4 bases, with 6 bases remaining between them. Written as DNA, the CDR3 is TGTGCCAGCAGCAGAGAATACGAGCAGTACTTC. Residues: CASSREYEQYF.

The CDR3 sequence is CASSVDRVGNEQFF. The CDR3 bases are TGTGCCAGCAGCGTGGACAGGGTGGGGAATGAGCAGTTCTTC. This chain connects TRBV7-3 to TRBJ2-1; 8 positions agree with TRBD1. CDR1 is SGHTA and CDR2 is FQGTGA in the germline V gene. The CDR3 loop spans 14 amino acids. V lost 5 bases to trimming and J lost 7 bases; unmatched junction nucleotides: 7.

This rearrangement joins TRBV7-6 to TRBJ2-1, with 14 bases lining up with TRBD2. CDR3 length equals 15 residues. Germline values: CDR1 SGHVS, CDR2 FNYEAQ. Trimming removed 4 bases from V and 9 bases from J; junction bases left unmatched: 5. The CDR3 reads CASSSLGTSGSEQFF. In DNA form, the CDR3 reads TGTGCCAGCAGCTCGCTAGGGACTAGCGGGAGTGAGCAGTTCTTC.

This clone was detected once. The chain couples TRBV27 to TRBJ2-1; D uncertain. Germline loops: CDR1 MNHEY, CDR2 SMNVEV (reference sequence). Trimming left V 7 bases short and J 6 bases short, with 16 bases between. The CDR3 runs 14 residues. The CDR3 region has the DNA TGTGCCAGCACTCGTGGTGGCTACGGCAATGAGCAGTTCTTC. As protein: CASTRGGYGNEQFF.

V is TRBV11-2 and J is TRBJ1-2; D is ambiguous. Per germline, CDR1 SGHAT and CDR2 FQNNGV. The CDR3 has 11 amino acids. The germline V and J ends were trimmed by 10 bases and 0 bases, with 6 bases remaining between them. CDR3 nucleotides: TGTGCCATCTCACCTAACTATGGCTACACCTTC. As protein: CAISPNYGYTF.

The chain joins TRBV29-1 to TRBJ1-4; no clear D. Trimming took off 4 bases at V and 5 bases at J, with 11 bases between the two ends. In germline, CDR1 is SQVTM, CDR2 ANQGSEA. This CDR3 has 13 residues. Here the CDR3 reads CSVGGRKNEKLFF. The CDR3 DNA follows: TGCAGCGTTGGAGGCAGGAAAAATGAAAAACTGTTTTTT.

The gene calls are TRBV5-6 and TRBJ2-1, with D possibly matching TRBD2 (6 bases). CDR1 and CDR2 from the germline V gene are SGHDT and YYEEEE. V was clipped by 2 bases and J by 3 bases, with 15 bases between them. This CDR3 has 16 residues. CDR3 nucleotides: TGTGCCAGCAGCTTCCGAGCGGGCGGATTCTACAATGAGCAGTTCTTC. Translation: CASSFRAGGFYNEQFF.

A single count supports this clone. V is TRBV4-1 and J is TRBJ1-2; perhaps TRBD1 as D (5 bases). V was shortened by 4 bases and J by 2 bases, with 14 bases between the two germline ends. The CDR3 consists of 15 residues. The germline CDR1 and CDR2 sequences are MGHRA and YSYEKL. The CDR3 loop is CASSPVPTVNYGYTF. The CDR3 bases are TGCGCCAGCAGCCCCGTACCGACAGTCAACTATGGCTACACCTTC.

The chain employs TRBV6-6 and TRBJ1-1, with a tentative D call TRBD1 (5 bases). Germline assignment: CDR1 MNHNY and CDR2 SVGAGI (reference sequence). The CDR3 loop spans 15 amino acids. Trimming took 4 bases from V and 7 from J, leaving 19 bases between them. CDR3 region: CASSSAGRTSDEAFF. CDR3 DNA sequence: TGTGCCAGCAGTTCCGCGGGACGGACGTCCGATGAAGCTTTCTTT.

The chain links TRBV5-6 to TRBJ2-3; D not certain. The V gene lost 1 base and the J gene lost 5 bases, with 11 bases spanning the gap. Looked up from germline, CDR1 is SGHDT and CDR2 is YYEEEE. The CDR3 runs to 14 residues. The CDR3 nucleotides read TGTGCCAGCAGCTTGATGCTAGTTAAAGATACGCAGTATTTT. This codes for CASSLMLVKDTQYF.

The genes are TRBV9 and TRBJ2-2, with TRBD2 matching 9 bases. V shed 0 bases, J shed 7 bases, and the junction held 7 bases outside the gene matches. Germline V CDR1 and CDR2: SGDLS, YYNGEE. The CDR3 extends over 16 amino acids. The CDR3 DNA reads TGTGCCAGCAGCGTAGGGGGCGGGAGGGGGAACGGGGAGCTGTTTTTT. Residues: CASSVGGGRGNGELFF.